This T cell receptor (beta chain) appears in the sequencing data of a study of Ad26.COV2.S vaccination and SARS-CoV-2 variants. General observations from the study: Recipients given vaccine exceeded placebo recipients in spike-specific TCR breadth. In TCR breadth and depth analyses, total T cell responses may have been underestimated. Similar non-spike TCR breadth was seen in vaccine and placebo recipients.

Profiling relied on immunoSEQ multiplex PCR, and the TCRdb table lists in-frame clones only, not all of them. The repertoire has more than 300,000 clones, 88% of them found once; the top ten carry roughly 6%. About this clone: No antigen is known for it.

Unmatched junction bases numbered 4, after V lost 2 bases and J lost 2 bases. Per germline, CDR1 MNHEY and CDR2 SMNVEV (reference sequence). The CDR3 has 15 amino acids. Treatment indicated: roughly 18 received Ad26.COV2.S at low or high dose, single or two shots; several received placebo; per-sample allocation not given. Samples came from day 63 after the first vaccine or placebo injection. Expression of Wuhan-strain SARS-CoV-2 spike came from the Ad26 vector that formed the vaccine. J is TRBJ2-3 and V is TRBV27; 7 bases map to TRBD2. Sequencing used peripheral blood, obtained in a trial of Ad26.COV2.S vaccine versus placebo. The TCR comes from a person between 18 and 65 years old who received the Ad26.COV2.S COVID-19 vaccine or a placebo. The CDR3 reads CASSLGGGPTDTQYF. The DNA of the CDR3 is TGTGCCAGCAGTTTAGGGGGGGGACCCACAGATACGCAGTATTTT.